The next 3 T cell receptor beta chains were all read from a single sample in a study of graft-versus-host responses after intestinal transplantation. These TCRs' antigens remain unknown. TCRdb's copy holds only in-frame clones and misses some; the assay was immunoSEQ multiplex PCR. This table has roughly 64,000 clones, roughly 90% appearing once. The sequencing here drew on unstimulated CD8+ T cells sorted from spleen or lymph node cells, taken before transplant. The receptors were sampled from a human donor who was the organ donor for an intestinal transplant.

The chain uses TRBV5-6 and TRBJ1-2, with 8 bases lining up with TRBD1. Germline trimming cut 0 bases from V and 2 bases from J; bases unmatched to any gene: 0. This CDR3 has 14 residues. Germline V gives CDR1 SGHDT, CDR2 YYEEEE. CDR3 nucleotide sequence: TGTGCCAGCAGCTTGGGGACAGGGAACTATGGCTACACCTTC. Protein sequence: CASSLGTGNYGYTF.

The chain couples TRBV6-1 to TRBJ2-7, with 7 bases fitting TRBD1. The germline V gene encodes CDR1 MNHNS and CDR2 SASEGT. With 6 bases clipped from V and 5 bases from J, the junction kept 10 bases outside the gene matches. The CDR3 is 14 residues long. CDR3 in DNA: TGTGCCAGCAGAGACACAGGGGCGCAGGACGAGCAGTACTTC. Protein sequence: CASRDTGAQDEQYF.

This chain joins TRBV11-2 and TRBJ2-1, with 10 bases lining up with TRBD2. This CDR3 contains 17 residues. V shed 3 bases, J shed 7 bases, and the junction held 12 bases outside the gene matches. Germline V gene sequence: CDR1 SGHAT, CDR2 FQNNGV. The CDR3 region is CASSLGGSGRARNEQFF. As DNA, the CDR3 is TGTGCCAGCAGCTTGGGGGGCAGCGGGAGGGCCAGGAATGAGCAGTTCTTC.